This T cell receptor beta chain was profiled in a study of shared clonotypes between healthy human individuals. CD45RO-negative CD8 cells positively selected for CCR7 made up the naive population, which excluded terminally differentiated effector memory CD45RA+ cells. Profiled with immunoSEQ multiplex PCR; TCRdb holds only in-frame clones, not every one. In the table there are about 2.2 million clones, 93% of which are singletons. This receptor was obtained from a man aged 18 to 35 in good health. Some clones in this sample may be carry-over from other donors' samples. The sequenced material came from naive CD8+ T cells from PBMCs.

DNA of the CDR3: TGTGCCAGCAGCAAATACCCTACCCGAGTCGTCACTGAAGCTTTCTTT. It codes for CASSKYPTRVVTEAFF. The V call is TRBV21-1, the J call TRBJ1-1. TRBV21-1 is labeled a pseudogene. This CDR3 is 16 amino acids long.